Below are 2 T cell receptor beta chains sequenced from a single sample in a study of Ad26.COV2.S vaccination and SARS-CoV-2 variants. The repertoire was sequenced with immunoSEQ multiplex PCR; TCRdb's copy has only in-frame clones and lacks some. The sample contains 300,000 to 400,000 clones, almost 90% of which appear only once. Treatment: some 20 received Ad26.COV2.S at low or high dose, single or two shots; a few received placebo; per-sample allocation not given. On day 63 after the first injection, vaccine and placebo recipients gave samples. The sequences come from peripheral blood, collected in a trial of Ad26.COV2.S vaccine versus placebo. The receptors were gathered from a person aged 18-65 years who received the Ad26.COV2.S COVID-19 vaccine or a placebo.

The CDR3 region is CSVEGTGTGGNTEAFF. Here the CDR3 DNA reads TGCAGCGTTGAAGGGACGGGAACAGGGGGGAACACTGAAGCTTTCTTT. V and J are TRBV29-1 and TRBJ1-1; 8 nucleotides align to TRBD1. The germline gives CDR1 SQVTM, CDR2 ANQGSEA. The CDR3 is made up of 16 amino acids. The J segment lost 1 base and the V segment lost 1 base, leaving 8 bases of the junction unmatched.

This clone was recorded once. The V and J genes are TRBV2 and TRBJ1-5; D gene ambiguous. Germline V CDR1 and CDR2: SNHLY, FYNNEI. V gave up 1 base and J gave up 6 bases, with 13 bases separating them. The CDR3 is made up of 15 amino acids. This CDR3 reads CASSEEKVPIQPQHF. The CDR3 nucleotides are TGTGCCAGCAGTGAAGAGAAGGTGCCGATTCAGCCCCAGCATTTT.